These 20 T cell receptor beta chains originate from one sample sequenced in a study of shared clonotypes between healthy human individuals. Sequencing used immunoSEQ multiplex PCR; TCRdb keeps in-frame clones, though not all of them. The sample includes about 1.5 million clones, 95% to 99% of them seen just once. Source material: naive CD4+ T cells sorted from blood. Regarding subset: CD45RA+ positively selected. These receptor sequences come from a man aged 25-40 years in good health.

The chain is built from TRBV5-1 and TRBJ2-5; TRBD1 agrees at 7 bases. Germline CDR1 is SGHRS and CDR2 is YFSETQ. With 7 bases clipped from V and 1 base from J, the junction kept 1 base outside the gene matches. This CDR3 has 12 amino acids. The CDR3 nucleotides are TGCGCCAGCCGACAGGGCCAAGAGACCCAGTACTTC. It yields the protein CASRQGQETQYF.

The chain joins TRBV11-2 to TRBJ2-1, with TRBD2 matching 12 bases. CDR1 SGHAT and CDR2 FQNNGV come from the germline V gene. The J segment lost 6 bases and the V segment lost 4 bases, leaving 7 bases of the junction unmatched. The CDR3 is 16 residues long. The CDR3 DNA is TGTGCCAGCAGCTCCCGACTAGCGGGAGTATCCAATGAGCAGTTCTTC. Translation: CASSSRLAGVSNEQFF.

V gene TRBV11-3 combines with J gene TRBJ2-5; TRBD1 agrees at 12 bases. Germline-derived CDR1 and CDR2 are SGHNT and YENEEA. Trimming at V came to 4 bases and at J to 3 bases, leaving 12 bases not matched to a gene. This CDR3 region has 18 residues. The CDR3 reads CASSSNRDRGHAEETQYF. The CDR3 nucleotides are TGTGCCAGCAGCTCCAACCGGGACAGGGGGCACGCTGAAGAGACCCAGTACTTC.

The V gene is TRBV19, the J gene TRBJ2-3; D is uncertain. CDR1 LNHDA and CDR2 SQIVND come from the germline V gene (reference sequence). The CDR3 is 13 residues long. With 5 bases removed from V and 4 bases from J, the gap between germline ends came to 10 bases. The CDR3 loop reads CASSPLGADTQYF. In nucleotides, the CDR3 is TGTGCCAGTAGTCCTCTAGGCGCAGATACGCAGTATTTT.

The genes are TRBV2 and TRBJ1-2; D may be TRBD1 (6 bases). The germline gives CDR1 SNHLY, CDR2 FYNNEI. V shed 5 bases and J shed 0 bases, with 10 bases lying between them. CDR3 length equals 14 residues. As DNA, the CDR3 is TGTGCCAGCAGTAGACAGGACCCTAACTATGGCTACACCTTC. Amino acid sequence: CASSRQDPNYGYTF. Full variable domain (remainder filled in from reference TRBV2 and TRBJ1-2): EPEVTQTPSHQVTQMGQEVILRCVPISNHLYFYWYRQILGQKVEFLVSFYNNEISEKSEIFDDQFSVERPDGSNFTLKIRSTKLEDSAMYFCASSRQDPNYGYTFGSGTRLTVV.

The CDR3 DNA is TGTGCCAGCAGCCAAAATAGCGGGAGCCATTACAATGAGCAGTTCTTC. Amino acid sequence: CASSQNSGSHYNEQFF. V gene TRBV14 combines with J gene TRBJ2-1, with 9 positions matching TRBD2. V was pared by 2 bases and J by 4 bases, with 6 bases of the junction left unmatched. The CDR3 is made up of 16 amino acids. Germline CDR1 is SGHDN and CDR2 is FVKESK.

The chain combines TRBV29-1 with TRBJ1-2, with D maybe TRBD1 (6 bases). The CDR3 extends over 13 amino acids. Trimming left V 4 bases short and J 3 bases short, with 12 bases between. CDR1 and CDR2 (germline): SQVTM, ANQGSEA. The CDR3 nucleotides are TGCAGCGTTGGCCCGGACAGAGACTATGGCTACACCTTC. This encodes CSVGPDRDYGYTF.

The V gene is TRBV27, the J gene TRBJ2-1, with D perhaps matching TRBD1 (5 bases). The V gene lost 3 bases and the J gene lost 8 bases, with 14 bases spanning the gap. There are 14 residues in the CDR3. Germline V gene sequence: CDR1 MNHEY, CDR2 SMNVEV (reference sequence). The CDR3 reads CASSFLQGSDEQFF. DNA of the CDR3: TGTGCCAGCAGTTTCCTCCAGGGATCGGATGAGCAGTTCTTC.

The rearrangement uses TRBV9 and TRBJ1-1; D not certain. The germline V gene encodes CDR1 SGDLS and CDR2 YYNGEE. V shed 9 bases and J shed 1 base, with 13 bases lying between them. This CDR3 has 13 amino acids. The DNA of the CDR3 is TGTGCCACTGGGCGGCAGCCGAACACTGAAGCTTTCTTT. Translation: CATGRQPNTEAFF.

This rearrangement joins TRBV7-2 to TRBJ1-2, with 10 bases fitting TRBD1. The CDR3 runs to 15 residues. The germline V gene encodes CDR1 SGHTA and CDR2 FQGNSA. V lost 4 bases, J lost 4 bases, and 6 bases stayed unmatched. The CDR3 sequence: CASSSQTGGSYGYTF. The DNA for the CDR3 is TGTGCCAGCAGCTCCCAGACAGGGGGCAGCTATGGCTACACCTTC.

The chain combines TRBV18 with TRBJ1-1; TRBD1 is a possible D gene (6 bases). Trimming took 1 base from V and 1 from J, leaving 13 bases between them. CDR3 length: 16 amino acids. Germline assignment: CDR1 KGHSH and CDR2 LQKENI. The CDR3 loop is CASSPQATGTNTEAFF. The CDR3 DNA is TGTGCCAGCTCACCACAGGCCACAGGGACGAACACTGAAGCTTTCTTT.

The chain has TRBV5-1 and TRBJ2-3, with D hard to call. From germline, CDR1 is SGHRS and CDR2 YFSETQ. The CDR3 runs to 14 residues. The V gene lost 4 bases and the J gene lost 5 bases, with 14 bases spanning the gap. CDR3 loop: CASSPGFSGDTQYF. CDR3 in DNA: TGCGCCAGCAGCCCTGGGTTTTCGGGAGATACGCAGTATTTT.

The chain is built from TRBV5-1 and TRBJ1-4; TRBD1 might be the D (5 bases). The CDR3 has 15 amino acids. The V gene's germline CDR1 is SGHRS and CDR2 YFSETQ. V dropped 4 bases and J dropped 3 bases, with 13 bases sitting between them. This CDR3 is CASSPQGSANEKLFF. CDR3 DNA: TGCGCCAGCAGCCCCCAGGGTTCTGCTAATGAAAAACTGTTTTTT.

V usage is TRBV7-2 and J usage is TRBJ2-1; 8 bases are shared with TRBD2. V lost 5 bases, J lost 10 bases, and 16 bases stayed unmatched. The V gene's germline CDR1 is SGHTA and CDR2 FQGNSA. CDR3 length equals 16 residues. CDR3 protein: CASSPGGTGGPSEQFF. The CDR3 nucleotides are TGTGCCAGCAGCCCCGGGGGGACGGGAGGGCCGTCCGAGCAGTTCTTC.

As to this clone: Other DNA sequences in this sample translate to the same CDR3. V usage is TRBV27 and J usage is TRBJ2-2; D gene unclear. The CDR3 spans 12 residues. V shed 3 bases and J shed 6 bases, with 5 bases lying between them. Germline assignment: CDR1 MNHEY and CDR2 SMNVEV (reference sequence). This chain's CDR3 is CASSFRAGELFF. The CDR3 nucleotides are TGTGCCAGCAGTTTTAGGGCCGGGGAGCTGTTTTTT.

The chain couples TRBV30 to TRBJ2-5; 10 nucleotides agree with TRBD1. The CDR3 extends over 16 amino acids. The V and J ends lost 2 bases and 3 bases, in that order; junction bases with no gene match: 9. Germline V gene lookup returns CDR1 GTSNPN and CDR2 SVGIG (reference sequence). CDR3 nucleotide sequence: TGTGCCTGGAGTTGGACAGGGGGGTCCATTGAAGAGACCCAGTACTTC. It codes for CAWSWTGGSIEETQYF.

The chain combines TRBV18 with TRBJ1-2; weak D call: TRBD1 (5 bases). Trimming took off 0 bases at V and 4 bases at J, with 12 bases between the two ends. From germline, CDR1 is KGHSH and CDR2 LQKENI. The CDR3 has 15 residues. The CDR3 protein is CASSPPSGQGYGYTF. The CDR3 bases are TGTGCCAGCTCACCACCATCGGGCCAGGGCTATGGCTACACCTTC.

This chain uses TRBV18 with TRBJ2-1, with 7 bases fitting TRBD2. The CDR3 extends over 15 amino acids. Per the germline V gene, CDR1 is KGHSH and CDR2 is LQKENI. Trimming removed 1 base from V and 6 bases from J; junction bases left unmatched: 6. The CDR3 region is CASSPQGPSGNEQFF. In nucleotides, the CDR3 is TGTGCCAGCTCACCACAAGGGCCTAGCGGCAATGAGCAGTTCTTC.

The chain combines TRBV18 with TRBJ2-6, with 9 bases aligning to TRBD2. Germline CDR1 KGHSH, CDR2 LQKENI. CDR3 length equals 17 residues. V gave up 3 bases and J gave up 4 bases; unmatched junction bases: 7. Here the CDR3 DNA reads TGTGCCAGCTCACCCTTGGCGGGAGGGGCCGGGGCCAACGTCCTGACTTTC. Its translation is CASSPLAGGAGANVLTF.

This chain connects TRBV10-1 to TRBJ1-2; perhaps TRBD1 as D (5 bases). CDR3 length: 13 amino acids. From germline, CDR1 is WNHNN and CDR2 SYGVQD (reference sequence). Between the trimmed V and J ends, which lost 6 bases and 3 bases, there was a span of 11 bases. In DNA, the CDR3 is TGCGCCAGCAGCGAGGGGCCCTACTATGGCTACACCTTC. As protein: CASSEGPYYGYTF.